This TCR beta chain was retrieved from a study of blood T cell repertoires in COVID-19. Study-level information: The study drew acute and convalescent COVID-19 samples from the United States, Italy and Spain. T cells, B-cell-depleted T cells, or PBMCs provided the cDNA or gDNA that served as material.

Per germline, CDR1 SGDLS and CDR2 YYNGEE. The CDR3 has 15 amino acids. The J segment lost 6 bases and the V segment lost 4 bases, leaving 10 bases of the junction unmatched. Per the authors' pipeline: Using reference gene primer amplification, nucleated cell counts were estimated. Clones were read by immunoSEQ multiplex PCR, and TCRdb kept only the in-frame ones, dropping some. The V and J calls and the clone size are those of that table, but D and trimming were determined from the DNA. The table records tens of thousands of clones, roughly four fifths of them present only once. This TCR was sampled from a woman at least 80 years old with acute or convalescent COVID-19. The specimen was peripheral blood. V gene TRBV9 combines with J gene TRBJ2-1; TRBD1 aligns across 7 bases. The CDR3 DNA reads as TGTGCCAGCAGCCCACTGACAGGGCCGTCCAATGAGCAGTTCTTC. Protein product: CASSPLTGPSNEQFF.